The sequence of this T cell receptor (beta chain) was determined in a study of cytomegalovirus exposure and HLA in healthy donors. Overall study context: Most donors, around 81% of several hundred genotyped, fell in the Caucasian-associated ancestry cluster. Study-level points and caveats: Researchers left out some V segments, among them TRBV6-2 and TRBV6-3, as indistinguishable. Evidence from a later analysis indicated that most CMV-associated TCR beta chains looked HLA-restricted.

Regarding this clone: Its cognate antigen is unknown.

CDR1 is MDHEN, CDR2 SYDVKM, per germline. The junction had 9 bases not matched to a gene; V was cut back by 8 bases and J by 5 bases. This CDR3 is 14 amino acids long. Use of 60 Vbeta and 13 Jbeta primers characterized the PCR. Profiling relied on immunoSEQ multiplex PCR, and the TCRdb table lists in-frame clones only, not all of them. The sample has under 150,000 clones. V gene TRBV28 combines with J gene TRBJ1-1; 9 nucleotides align to TRBD1. This TCR was sampled from a man aged 40-50 years in good health and CMV-seronegative. The sample was PBMCs. The CDR3 reads CASETPGQGTEAFF. CDR3 in DNA: TGTGCCAGCGAAACACCGGGACAGGGAACTGAAGCTTTCTTT.